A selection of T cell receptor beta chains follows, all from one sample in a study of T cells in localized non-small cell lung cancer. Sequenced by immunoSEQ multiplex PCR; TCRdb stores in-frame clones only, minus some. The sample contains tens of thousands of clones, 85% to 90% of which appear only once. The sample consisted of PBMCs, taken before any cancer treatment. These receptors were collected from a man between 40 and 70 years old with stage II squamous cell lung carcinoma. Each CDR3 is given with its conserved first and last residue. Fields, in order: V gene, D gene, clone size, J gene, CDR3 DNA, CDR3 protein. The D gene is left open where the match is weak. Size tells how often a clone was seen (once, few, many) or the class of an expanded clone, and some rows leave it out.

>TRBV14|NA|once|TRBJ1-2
TGTGCCAGCAGCAAATGGAAGAGGGCGGACATCTATGGCTACACCTTC
CASSKWKRADIYGYTF
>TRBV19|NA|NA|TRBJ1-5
TGTGCCAGCTCCCTCGAAGGGAACAGGCAAAATAGCAATCAGCCCCAGCATTTT
CASSLEGNRQNSNQPQHF
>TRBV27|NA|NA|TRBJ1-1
TGTGCCAGCAGCCCAGGACAGAGCACTGAAGCTTTCTTT
CASSPGQSTEAFF
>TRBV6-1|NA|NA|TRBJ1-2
TGTGCCACAAGGACCTTTAACTATGGCTACACCTTC
CATRTFNYGYTF
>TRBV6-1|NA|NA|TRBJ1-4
TGTGCCAGCAGTGTTAGGGGACTTAATGAAAAACTGTTTTTT
CASSVRGLNEKLFF
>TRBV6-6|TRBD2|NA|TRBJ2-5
TGTGCCAGCAGGGGTAGCGGGGGTCAAGAGACCCAGTACTTC
CASRGSGGQETQYF
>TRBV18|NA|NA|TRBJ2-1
TGTGCCAGCTCAAGGGTAGCGGCGCACCATGAGCAGTTCTTC
CASSRVAAHHEQFF
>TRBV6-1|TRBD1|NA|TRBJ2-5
TGTGCCAGCAGTGAAAACAGGGGCGGAGAGACCCAGTACTTC
CASSENRGGETQYF
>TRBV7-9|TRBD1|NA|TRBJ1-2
TGTGCCAGCAGCTTAAAGGACAGGGACGGCTACACCTTC
CASSLKDRDGYTF
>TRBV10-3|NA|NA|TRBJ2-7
TGTGCCATCTCGAGACAGAACTCCTACGAGCAGTACTTC
CAISRQNSYEQYF
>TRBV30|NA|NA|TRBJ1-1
TGTGCCTGGAGTGGCACAGGAAAGGACACTGAAGCTTTCTTT
CAWSGTGKDTEAFF
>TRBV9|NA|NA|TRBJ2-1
TGTGCCGGCAGCGTAAGTTGGGCAGTTAACAATGAGCAGTTCTTC
CAGSVSWAVNNEQFF
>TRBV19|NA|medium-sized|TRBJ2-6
TGTGCCAGTATAGAGAGCTCTGGGGCCAACGTCCTGACTTTC
CASIESSGANVLTF
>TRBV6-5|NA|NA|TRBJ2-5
TGTGCCAGCAGAGAGACTAGTTTCGGATTCGCCCAGTACTTC
CASRETSFGFAQYF
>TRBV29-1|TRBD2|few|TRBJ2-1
TGCAGCGTTGTTAGCGGGTACAATGAGCAGTTCTTC
CSVVSGYNEQFF
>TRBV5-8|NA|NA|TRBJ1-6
TGTGCCAGCAGCTTGGGTGCCAGGGGCCGTGGATCCTATAATTCACCCCTCCACTTT
CASSLGARGRGSYNSPLHF
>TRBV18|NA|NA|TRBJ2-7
TGTGCCAGCTCACCATCACCCCTCGCCTACGAGCAGTACTTC
CASSPSPLAYEQYF
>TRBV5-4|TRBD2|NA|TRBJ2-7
TGTGCCAGCAGCTTGGTAGCGGGGGTATACGAGCAGTACTTC
CASSLVAGVYEQYF
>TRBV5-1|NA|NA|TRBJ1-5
TGCGCCAGCAGCTTGGAAGGAGGGAATCAGCCCCAGCATTTT
CASSLEGGNQPQHF
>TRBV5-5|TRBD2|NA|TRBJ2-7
TGTGCCAGCAGCTACACGGTCGGGGGGGCTGTGCACGAGCAGTACTTC
CASSYTVGGAVHEQYF
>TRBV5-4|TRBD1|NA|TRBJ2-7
TGTGCCAGCAGCTTTCCAGGGGGCGAGCAGTACTTC
CASSFPGGEQYF
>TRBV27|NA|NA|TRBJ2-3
TGTGCCAGCAGTCCAGGGTTAGGCACCACAGATACGCAGTATTTT
CASSPGLGTTDTQYF
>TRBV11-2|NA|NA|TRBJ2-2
TGTGCCAGCAGCTCCCACGGGGGTTTCGGGGAGCTGTTTTTT
CASSSHGGFGELFF
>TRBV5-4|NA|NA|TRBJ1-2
TGTGCCAGCAGCTCTGGACGGGACTATGGCTACACCTTC
CASSSGRDYGYTF
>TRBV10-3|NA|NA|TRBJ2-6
TGTGCCATCAGTGGGGTACGCTCTGGGGCCAACGTCCTGACTTTC
CAISGVRSGANVLTF
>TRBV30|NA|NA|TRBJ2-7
TGTGCCTGGAGTGAGCCACGTGCAATCCACGAGCAGTACTTC
CAWSEPRAIHEQYF
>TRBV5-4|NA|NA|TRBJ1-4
TGTGCCAGCAGCGGGACCGGGACCAGTGAGGAAAAACTGTTTTTT
CASSGTGTSEEKLFF
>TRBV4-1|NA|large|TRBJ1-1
TGCGCCAGCAGCTGGGCGGTCCCATTGAACACTGAAGCTTTCTTT
CASSWAVPLNTEAFF
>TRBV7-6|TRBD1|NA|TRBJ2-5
TGTGCCAGCAGCCGGATGGGACAGAACGAAGAGACCCAGTACTTC
CASSRMGQNEETQYF
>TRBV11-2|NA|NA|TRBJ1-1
TGTGCCAGCAGCGCAACCAGGGACGGCGAAGCTTTCTTT
CASSATRDGEAFF
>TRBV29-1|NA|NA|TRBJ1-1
TGCAGCGCGGTACAGGGAGCGGCTTTCTTT
CSAVQGAAFF
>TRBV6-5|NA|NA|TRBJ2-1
TGTGCCAGCAGTTCCGGGGGTGGCTCCTACAATGAGCAGTTCTTC
CASSSGGGSYNEQFF
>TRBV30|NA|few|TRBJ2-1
TGTGCCTGGAGTAAACCTCAAAGGGAGCAGTTCTTC
CAWSKPQREQFF
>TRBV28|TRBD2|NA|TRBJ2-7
TGTGCCAGCACCCCCCTAGCGGAGTCCTACGAGCAGTACTTC
CASTPLAESYEQYF
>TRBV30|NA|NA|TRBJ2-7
TGTGCCTGGAGATCGAATCCCTACGAGCAGTACTTC
CAWRSNPYEQYF
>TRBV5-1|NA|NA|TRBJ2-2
TGCGCCAGCAGCTTGGAACTGGGGGGCTTTCAAACCGGGGAGCTGTTTTTT
CASSLELGGFQTGELFF
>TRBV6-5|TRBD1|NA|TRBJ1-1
TGTGCCAGCAGCAACAGGGGAACTGAAGCTTTCTTT
CASSNRGTEAFF
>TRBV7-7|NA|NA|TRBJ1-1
TGTGCCAGCAGCTTAGGTCAGGGTACTGAAGCTTTCTTT
CASSLGQGTEAFF
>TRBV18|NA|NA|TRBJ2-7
TGTGCCAGCTCACCCCAGACATACGAGCAGTACTTC
CASSPQTYEQYF
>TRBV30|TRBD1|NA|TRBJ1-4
TGTGCCTTGGACAGGGGCACCCTTTCTAATGAAAAACTGTTTTTT
CALDRGTLSNEKLFF
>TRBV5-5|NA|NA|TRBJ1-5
TGTGCCAGCAGCTTGGCGGGGGATGGCAATCAGCCCCAGCATTTT
CASSLAGDGNQPQHF